This T cell receptor beta chain was sequenced in a study of Graves' ophthalmopathy and Graves' hyperthyroidism. Study conclusions and caveats: In predicting ophthalmopathy progression, the model reached 65% to 71% sensitivity and 72% to 85% specificity. In blood appeared most of the expanded thyroid clonotypes whose frequency exceeded 0.001.

Amplified material comprised TCR beta CDR3 regions derived from RNA transcripts. In the first round, RT-PCR was carried out with HTBI primers, and a multiplex PCR formed the second round. TCRdb analysed the multiplex PCR reads with MiXCR anew, one entry per CDR3 protein. This table has about 740,000 distinct CDR3 sequences, around 40% appearing once. The CDR3 spans 15 residues. CDR1 DFQATT and CDR2 SNEGSKA come from the germline V gene (reference sequence). Trimming left V 0 bases short and J 6 bases short, with 15 bases between. Moderate-to-severe activity, CAS at least 3, NOSPECS at least 4 and duration under 3 months characterized donors with ophthalmopathy. None of the included patients had other autoimmune diseases, uncontrolled infections, pregnancy or lactation, as these led to exclusion. This clonotype occurred many times. Its matching antigen is unknown.

Source material: peripheral blood. The V gene is TRBV20-1, the J gene TRBJ1-5; unclear D gene. The clonotype originates from an adult man with Graves' ophthalmopathy. CDR3: CSAREPRMGGQPQHF. CDR3 coding DNA: TGCAGTGCTAGAGAGCCGAGGATGGGAGGTCAGCCCCAGCATTTT.